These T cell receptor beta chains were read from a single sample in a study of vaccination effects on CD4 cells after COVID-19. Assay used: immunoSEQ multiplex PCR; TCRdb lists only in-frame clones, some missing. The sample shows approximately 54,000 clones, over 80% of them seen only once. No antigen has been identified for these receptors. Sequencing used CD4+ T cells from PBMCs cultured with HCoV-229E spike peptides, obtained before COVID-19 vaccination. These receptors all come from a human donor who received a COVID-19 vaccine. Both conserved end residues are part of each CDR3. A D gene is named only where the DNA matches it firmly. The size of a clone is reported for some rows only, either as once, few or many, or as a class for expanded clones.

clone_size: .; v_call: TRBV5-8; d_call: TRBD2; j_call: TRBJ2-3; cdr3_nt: TGTGCCAGCAGCTTGGCGGAGACTAGCGGGGGGGGAGATACGCAGTATTTT; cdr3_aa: CASSLAETSGGGDTQYF
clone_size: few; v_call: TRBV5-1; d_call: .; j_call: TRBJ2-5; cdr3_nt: TGCGCCAGCAGCTTAGGGGGAGGAGGGCGTCGAGAGACCCAGTACTTC; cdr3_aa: CASSLGGGGRRETQYF
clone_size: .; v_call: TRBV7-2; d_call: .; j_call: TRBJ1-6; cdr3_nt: TGTGCCAGCAGCTTAGAGTCCAGGCCCCAGCCCCTCCACTTT; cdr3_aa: CASSLESRPQPLHF
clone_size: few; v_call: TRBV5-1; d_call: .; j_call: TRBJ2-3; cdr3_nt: TGCGCCAGCAGATCTATGCAGGGGTCAGATACGCAGTATTTT; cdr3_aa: CASRSMQGSDTQYF
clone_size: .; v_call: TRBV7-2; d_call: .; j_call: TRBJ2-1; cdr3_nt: TGTGCCAGCAGCTTGGCTGGCTTAAATGAGCAGTTCTTC; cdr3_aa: CASSLAGLNEQFF
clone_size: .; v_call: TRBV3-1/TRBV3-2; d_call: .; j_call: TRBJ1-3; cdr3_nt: TGTGCCAGCAGCCTGACACCTAGCTCTGGAAACACCATATATTTT; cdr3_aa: CASSLTPSSGNTIYF
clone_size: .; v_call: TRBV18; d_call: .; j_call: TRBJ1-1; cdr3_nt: TGTGCCAGCTCGCCGGGACCGATGAACACTGAAGCTTTCTTT; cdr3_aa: CASSPGPMNTEAFF
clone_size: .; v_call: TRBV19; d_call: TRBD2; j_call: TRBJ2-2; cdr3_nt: TGTGCCAGTAAGCGGGGGGGGAACACCGGGGAGCTGTTTTTT; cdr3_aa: CASKRGGNTGELFF
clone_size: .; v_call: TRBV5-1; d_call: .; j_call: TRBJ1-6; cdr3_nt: TGCGCCAGCAGCTGGGACTTAAATAATTCACCCCTCCACTTT; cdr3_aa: CASSWDLNNSPLHF
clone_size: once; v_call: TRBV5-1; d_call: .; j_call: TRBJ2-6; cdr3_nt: TGCGCCAGCAGCTTGGTCGGGTTAAGTTTTTCTGGGGCCAACGTCCTGACTTTC; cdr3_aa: CASSLVGLSFSGANVLTF
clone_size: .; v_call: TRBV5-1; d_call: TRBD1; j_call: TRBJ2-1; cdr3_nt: TGCGCCAGCAGCGCGCGGACAGGGATTGGGTACAATGAGCAGTTCTTC; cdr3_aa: CASSARTGIGYNEQFF
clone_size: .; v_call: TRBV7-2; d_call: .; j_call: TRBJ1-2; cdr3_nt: TGTGCCAGCAGGGGAGGGCAGATGAACTATGGCTACACCTTC; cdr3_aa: CASRGGQMNYGYTF